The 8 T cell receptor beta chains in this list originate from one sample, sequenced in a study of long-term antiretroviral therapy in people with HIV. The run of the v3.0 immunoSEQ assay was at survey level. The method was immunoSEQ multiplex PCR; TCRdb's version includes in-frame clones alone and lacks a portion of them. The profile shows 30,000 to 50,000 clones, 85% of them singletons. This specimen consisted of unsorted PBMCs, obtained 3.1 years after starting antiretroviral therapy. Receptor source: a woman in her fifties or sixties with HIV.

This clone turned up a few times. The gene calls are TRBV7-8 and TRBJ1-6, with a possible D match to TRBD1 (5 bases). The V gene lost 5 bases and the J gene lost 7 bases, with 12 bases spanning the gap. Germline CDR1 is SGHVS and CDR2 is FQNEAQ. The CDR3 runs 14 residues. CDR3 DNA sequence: TGTGCCAGCAGCCACGACAGAGGAAATTCACCCCTCCACTTT. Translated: CASSHDRGNSPLHF.

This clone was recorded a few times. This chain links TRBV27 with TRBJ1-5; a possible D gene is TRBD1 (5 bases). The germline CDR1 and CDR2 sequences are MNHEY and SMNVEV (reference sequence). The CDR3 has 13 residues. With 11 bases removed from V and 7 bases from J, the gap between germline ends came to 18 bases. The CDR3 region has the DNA TGTGCCTCAGGGAAGGGCAGGGACCAGCCCCAGCATTTT. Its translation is CASGKGRDQPQHF.

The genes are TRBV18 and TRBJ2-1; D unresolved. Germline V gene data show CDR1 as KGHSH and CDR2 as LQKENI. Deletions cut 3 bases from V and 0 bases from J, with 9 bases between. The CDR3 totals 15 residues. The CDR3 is CASSPRASSYNEQFF. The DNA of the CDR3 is TGTGCCAGCTCACCCCGTGCCTCCTCCTACAATGAGCAGTTCTTC.

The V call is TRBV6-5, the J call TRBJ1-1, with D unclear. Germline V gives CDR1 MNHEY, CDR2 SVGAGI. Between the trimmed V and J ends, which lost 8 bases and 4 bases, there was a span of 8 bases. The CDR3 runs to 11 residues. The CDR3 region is CASEGRTEAFF. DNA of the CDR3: TGTGCCAGCGAGGGCCGCACTGAAGCTTTCTTT.

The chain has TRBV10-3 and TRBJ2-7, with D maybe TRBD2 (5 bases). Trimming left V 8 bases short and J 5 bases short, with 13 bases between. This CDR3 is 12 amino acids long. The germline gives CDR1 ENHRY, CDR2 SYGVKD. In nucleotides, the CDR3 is TGTGCCATCGGCTTCGGGCGGGACGAGCAGTACTTC. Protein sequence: CAIGFGRDEQYF.

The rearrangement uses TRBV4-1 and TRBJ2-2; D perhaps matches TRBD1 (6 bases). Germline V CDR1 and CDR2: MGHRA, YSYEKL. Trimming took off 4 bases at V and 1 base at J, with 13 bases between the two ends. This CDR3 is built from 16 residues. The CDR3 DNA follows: TGCGCCAGCAGCCCTCAGACAGGAAGGAACACCGGGGAGCTGTTTTTT. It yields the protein CASSPQTGRNTGELFF.

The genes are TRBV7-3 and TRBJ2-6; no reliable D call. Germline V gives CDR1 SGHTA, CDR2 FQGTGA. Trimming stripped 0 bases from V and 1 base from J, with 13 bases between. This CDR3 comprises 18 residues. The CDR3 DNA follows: TGTGCCAGCAGCTTAACCCCGACACAGAGGTCTGGGGCCAACGTCCTGACTTTC. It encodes CASSLTPTQRSGANVLTF.

This chain's CDR3 is CASSLALRGTEAFF. The CDR3 nucleotides read TGCGCCAGCAGCTTGGCGTTGAGGGGTACTGAAGCTTTCTTT. This chain joins TRBV5-1 and TRBJ1-1; D is possibly TRBD1 (5 bases). Germline CDR1 is SGHRS and CDR2 is YFSETQ. The CDR3 has 14 amino acids. With 0 bases removed from V and 5 bases from J, the gap between germline ends came to 11 bases.